This T cell receptor (beta chain) was captured by sequencing in a study of blood T cell repertoires in COVID-19. Study context: The study drew acute and convalescent COVID-19 samples from the United States, Italy and Spain.

The CDR3 spans 13 residues. Trimming pared 2 bases from V and 1 base from J, leaving 5 bases between. The germline V gene has CDR1 SEHNR and CDR2 FQNEAQ (reference sequence). Assay: immunoSEQ multiplex PCR; the TCRdb copy retains only in-frame clones and omits some. In the table there are about 73,000 clones, 65% to 85% of which are singletons. Specimen: peripheral blood. V and J are TRBV7-9 and TRBJ1-1; D is unclear. The source of this sequence is an elderly man with active or convalescent COVID-19. This CDR3 reads CASSLNTNTEAFF. The CDR3 coding sequence is TGTGCCAGCAGCTTAAACACGAACACTGAAGCTTTCTTT.